The 24 T cell receptor beta chains given below trace back to one sample, sequenced in a study of blood T cells in healthy people across ages. A sample-barcoded 5' primer and a J-beta primer mix were used in a second PCR of roughly 6 to 11 cycles. TCRdb passed the 5' RACE reads through MiXCR, listing each CDR3 protein once. The table lists hundreds of thousands of distinct CDR3 sequences, roughly 44% of them singletons. Sequencing input: blood. The receptors here all came from a woman aged 60-75 years in good health.

This chain connects TRBV10-3 to TRBJ2-5, with unresolved D. The length of the CDR3 is 12 residues. Germline values: CDR1 ENHRY, CDR2 SYGVKD. V lost 6 bases, J lost 2 bases, and 7 bases lay in between. The DNA of the CDR3 is TGTGCCATCAGCCTAGAGCAAGAGACCCAGTACTTC. Its translation is CAISLEQETQYF.

The chain recombines TRBV28 with TRBJ2-1; D is possibly TRBD2 (6 bases). This CDR3 contains 11 residues. V was cut by 8 bases and J by 6 bases, with 8 bases left in between. CDR1 is MDHEN, CDR2 SYDVKM, per germline. In nucleotides, the CDR3 is TGTGCCAGCCGGGACTTCAATGAGCAGTTCTTC. Its protein is CASRDFNEQFF. Drawing the rest from reference TRBV28 and TRBJ2-1, the complete variable domain is DVKVTQSSRYLVKRTGEKVFLECVQDMDHENMFWYRQDPGLGLRLIYFSYDVKMKEKGDIPEGYSVSREKKERFSLILESASTNQTSMYLCASRDFNEQFFGPGTRLTVL.

This clonotype came up many times. The chain recombines TRBV5-1 with TRBJ2-1; D is ambiguous. The CDR3 contains 14 residues. V was cut by 0 bases and J by 7 bases, with 11 bases left in between. Per the germline V gene, CDR1 is SGHRS and CDR2 is YFSETQ. The CDR3 DNA is TGCGCCAGCAGCTTGGCAGAGGTTTGGAATGAGCAGTTCTTC. Translation: CASSLAEVWNEQFF.

The chain employs TRBV6-6 and TRBJ2-7; 13 bases align to TRBD2. With the DNA end fitting TRBJ2-5 better, the J assignment may be wrong. Germline assignment: CDR1 MNHNY and CDR2 SVGAGI (reference sequence). This CDR3 region has 16 residues. The CDR3 here is CASSYGLAGAGETQYF. CDR3 bases: TGTGCCAGCAGCTATGGACTAGCGGGGGCCGGGGAGACCCAGTACTTC.

The J gene is TRBJ2-1, the V gene TRBV20-1; the D gene is possibly TRBD2 (6 bases). Trimming cost V 2 bases and J 13 bases, with 21 bases left between them. The CDR3 is 14 amino acids. CDR1 and CDR2 (germline): DFQATT, SNEGSKA (reference sequence). Here the CDR3 DNA reads TGCAGTGCTAGACGGTTAGCGGAGCTAGAGACCCAGTTCTTC. Its protein is CSARRLAELETQFF.

This clonotype appeared a single time. The gene calls are TRBV3-1 and TRBJ1-2, with D possibly TRBD1 on 6 matching bases. Trimming stripped 2 bases from V and 4 bases from J, with 14 bases between. From germline, CDR1 is LGHDT and CDR2 YNNKEL (reference sequence). The CDR3 runs 15 residues. The CDR3 loop is CASSQRQRGVYGYTF. CDR3 nucleotides: TGTGCCAGCAGCCAAAGACAGAGGGGGGTCTATGGCTACACCTTC.

This clonotype showed up just a few times. V usage is TRBV20-1 and J usage is TRBJ2-2; possibly TRBD2 for D (5 bases). The CDR3 consists of 15 residues. Germline assignment: CDR1 DFQATT and CDR2 SNEGSKA (reference sequence). Between the trimmed V and J ends, which lost 5 bases and 3 bases, there was a span of 16 bases. In nucleotides, the CDR3 is TGCAGTGCTCCCTTGGGAGACACCGACACCGGGGAGCTGTTTTTT. Its translation: CSAPLGDTDTGELFF.

V and J are TRBV5-6 and TRBJ1-1, with D tentatively TRBD1 (6 bases). V lost 4 bases and J 1 base, leaving 11 bases between the germline ends. CDR1 and CDR2 (germline): SGHDT, YYEEEE. This CDR3 spans 14 amino acids. CDR3 nucleotide sequence: TGTGCCAGCAGCCTGGACAGAAAGAACACTGAAGCTTTCTTT. It codes for CASSLDRKNTEAFF. Using reference TRBV5-6 and TRBJ1-1 for the parts outside the CDR3, the full variable domain is DAGVTQSPTHLIKTRGQQVTLRCSPKSGHDTVSWYQQALGQGPQFIFQYYEEEERQRGNFPDRFSGHQFPNYSSELNVNALLLGDSALYLCASSLDRKNTEAFFGQGTRLTVV.

Worth noting for this clonotype: Being one base from a much bigger clone, this may be a read error. The chain recombines TRBV29-1 with TRBJ2-4; D is perhaps TRBD2 (5 bases). TRBJ2-5 explains the end of the DNA better; the J call may be wrong. The V gene's germline CDR1 is SQVTM and CDR2 ANQGSEA. CDR3 length equals 12 residues. CDR3 sequence: CSVGAVQETQYF. CDR3 coding DNA: TGCAGCGTTGGAGCGGTACAAGAGACCCAGTACTTC.

The chain combines TRBV5-6 with TRBJ1-5, with D possibly TRBD1 on 5 matching bases. CDR3 length equals 15 residues. V dropped 1 base and J dropped 4 bases, with 12 bases sitting between them. The V gene's germline CDR1 is SGHDT and CDR2 YYEEEE. The chain's CDR3 is CASSLKGVGNQPQHF. For the CDR3, the DNA is TGTGCCAGCAGCTTGAAAGGGGTCGGGAATCAGCCCCAGCATTTT.

This sequence joins TRBV11-1 and TRBJ2-1; 13 nucleotides line up with TRBD2. Germline V gene lookup returns CDR1 SGHAT and CDR2 FQDESV (reference sequence). V was pared by 5 bases and J by 10 bases, with 11 bases of the junction left unmatched. The CDR3 totals 16 residues. This CDR3 reads CASSLSGLAGWKEQFF. The CDR3, as DNA: TGTGCCAGCAGCCTATCGGGACTAGCGGGATGGAAGGAGCAGTTCTTC. The full variable domain, in which reference TRBV11-1 and TRBJ2-1 provide the parts outside the CDR3, is EAEVAQSPRYKITEKSQAVAFWCDPISGHATLYWYRQILGQGPELLVQFQDESVVDDSQLPKDRFSAERLKGVDSTLKIQPAELGDSAMYLCASSLSGLAGWKEQFFGPGTRLTVL.

This sequence joins TRBV10-3 and TRBJ1-2; possible D gene TRBD1, 6 bases. The V end was cut by 9 bases, the J end by 10 bases, with 15 bases between. The CDR3 has 11 amino acids. Germline assignment: CDR1 ENHRY and CDR2 SYGVKD. This CDR3 reads CAIGGGGAYTF. As DNA, the CDR3 is TGTGCCATAGGCGGCGGGGGCGCCTACACCTTC.

The J gene is TRBJ2-3, the V gene TRBV25-1; TRBD2 might be the D (6 bases). The ends were cut back, 6 bases at V and 12 bases at J, with 13 bases in the middle. The CDR3 totals 11 residues. Germline-derived CDR1 and CDR2 are MGHDK and SYGVNS. Here the CDR3 reads CASRGGSYQYF. DNA of the CDR3: TGTGCCAGCAGAGGAGGGTCTTATCAGTATTTT.

In this sample, this clonotype turned up a few times. The chain employs TRBV6-1 and TRBJ2-5; TRBD1 or TRBD2 may be the D gene (6 bases each). Trimming stripped 7 bases from V and 4 bases from J, with 13 bases between. CDR1 is MNHNS, CDR2 SASEGT, per germline. The CDR3 loop spans 13 amino acids. CDR3 sequence: CASNLQGGETQYF. The CDR3 nucleotides read TGTGCCAGCAACCTACAGGGAGGAGAGACCCAGTACTTC.

This chain connects TRBV6-2 or TRBV6-3 to TRBJ1-2, with unresolved D. The CDR3 has 14 amino acids. With 7 bases removed from V and 5 bases from J, the gap between germline ends came to 17 bases. Germline CDR1 MNHEY, CDR2 SVGEGT. The CDR3 region is CASKETNEPYGYTF. The DNA for the CDR3 is TGTGCCAGCAAGGAGACAAACGAACCATATGGCTACACCTTC.

This clonotype was counted a few times. The chain is built from TRBV7-9 and TRBJ1-1, with 9 bases that match TRBD1. The CDR3 runs to 15 residues. The J segment lost 4 bases and the V segment lost 6 bases, leaving 9 bases of the junction unmatched. The germline gives CDR1 SEHNR, CDR2 FQNEAQ (reference sequence). The CDR3 reads CASRRGTGPFTEAFF. The CDR3 DNA sequence: TGTGCCAGCAGACGAGGGACAGGGCCGTTCACTGAAGCTTTCTTT. The whole variable domain, filled in from reference TRBV7-9 and TRBJ1-1, reads DTGVSQNPRHKITKRGQNVTFRCDPISEHNRLYWYRQTLGQGPEFLTYFQNEAQLEKSRLLSDRFSAERPKGSFSTLEIQRTEQGDSAMYLCASRRGTGPFTEAFFGQGTRLTVV.

The chain couples TRBV25-1 to TRBJ2-5; D is unclear. The CDR3 covers 16 residues. CDR1 is MGHDK, CDR2 SYGVNS, per germline. Trimming removed 5 bases at V and 1 base at J, with 17 bases between. In DNA form, the CDR3 reads TGTGCCAGCAGTAGCTTTTCGACTTTTCCCCAAGAGACCCAGTACTTC. This encodes CASSSFSTFPQETQYF.

This clonotype occurred a few times. The chain joins TRBV3-1 to TRBJ2-4, with a weak D call TRBD2 (5 bases). The J call could be wrong; TRBJ2-7 is a better fit for the DNA end. Germline V gene sequence: CDR1 LGHDT, CDR2 YNNKEL (reference sequence). CDR3 length: 13 amino acids. CDR3 residues: CASSRTRTYEQYF. CDR3 coding DNA: TGTGCCAGCAGTCGGACTCGCACCTACGAGCAGTACTTC.

This clonotype was detected only a few times. Since a much larger clone is just one base distant, this may be a read error. This rearrangement joins TRBV28 to TRBJ2-7; TRBD1 might be the D (6 bases). The end of the DNA aligns better with TRBJ2-5, so the J call may be wrong. From germline, CDR1 is MDHEN and CDR2 SYDVKM. This CDR3 comprises 13 residues. CDR3: CASSVGQKETQYF. In DNA form, the CDR3 reads TGTGCCAGCAGTGTAGGACAGAAAGAGACCCAGTACTTC.

This chain uses TRBV27 with TRBJ2-1; a possible D gene is TRBD2 (6 bases). V lost 2 bases and J lost 15, with 14 bases in between. Germline CDR1 MNHEY, CDR2 SMNVEV (reference sequence). The CDR3 has 12 amino acids. The CDR3 sequence is CASSLNNGSLFF. CDR3 coding DNA: TGTGCCAGCAGTTTAAACAACGGGAGCTTGTTCTTC.

This clonotype was detected once. The chain links TRBV20-1 to TRBJ2-1; D tentatively fits TRBD1 or TRBD2 (6 bases each). Trimming took 6 bases from V and 6 from J, leaving 21 bases between them. The CDR3 runs to 15 residues. Germline lookup yields CDR1 DFQATT and CDR2 SNEGSKA (reference sequence). DNA of the CDR3: TGCAGTGCCGCAAGGGGGGAGAGCTCGGTCAATGAGCAGTTCTTC. This codes for CSAARGESSVNEQFF.

The V gene is TRBV20-1, the J gene TRBJ2-7; TRBD1 is a possible D gene (5 bases). The tail of the sequence fits TRBJ2-5 better, so the J call may be wrong. The CDR3 sequence is 15 residues long. The germline V gene has CDR1 DFQATT and CDR2 SNEGSKA (reference sequence). The CDR3 coding sequence is TGCAGTGCTAGAGATCTTGGGGCGGCGATTGAGACCCAGTACTTC. Translation gives CSARDLGAAIETQYF.

This chain links TRBV19 with TRBJ2-1; unclear D gene. The CDR3 is made up of 15 amino acids. With 7 bases removed from V and 3 bases from J, the gap between germline ends came to 16 bases. Germline CDR1 reads LNHDA; CDR2 reads SQIVND (reference sequence). This CDR3 is CASKDQLNNYNEQFF. DNA of the CDR3: TGTGCCAGTAAGGATCAGCTTAACAACTACAATGAGCAGTTCTTC.

This clonotype has a handful of counts. The rearrangement joins TRBV13 to TRBJ2-3; TRBD2 matches 12 bases. The CDR3 is 17 amino acids. The germline CDR1 and CDR2 sequences are PRHDT and FYEKMQ (reference sequence). The junction had 8 bases not matched to a gene; V was cut back by 5 bases and J by 2 bases. The CDR3 DNA follows: TGTGCCAGCAGCAACGGACTAGCGGGGTTCTACACAGATACGCAGTATTTT. Translated, it gives CASSNGLAGFYTDTQYF.